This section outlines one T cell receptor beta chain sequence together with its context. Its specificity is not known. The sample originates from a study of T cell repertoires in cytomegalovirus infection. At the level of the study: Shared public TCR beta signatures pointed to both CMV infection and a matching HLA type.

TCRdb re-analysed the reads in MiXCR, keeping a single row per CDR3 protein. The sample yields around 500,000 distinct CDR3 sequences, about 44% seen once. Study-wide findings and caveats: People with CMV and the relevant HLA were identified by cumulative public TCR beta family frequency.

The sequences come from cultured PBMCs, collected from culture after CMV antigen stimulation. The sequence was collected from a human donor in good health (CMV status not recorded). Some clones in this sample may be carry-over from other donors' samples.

CDR3 DNA: TGCGCCAGCAGCCGCGGCTACGTCGGCGAGCAGTACTTC. Translated, it gives CASSRGYVGEQYF. V gene TRBV5-1 combines with J gene TRBJ2-7; unclear D gene. There are 13 residues in the CDR3. V was clipped by 4 bases and J by 6 bases, with 14 bases between them. Germline loops: CDR1 SGHRS, CDR2 YFSETQ. Complete variable domain (other parts from reference TRBV5-1 and TRBJ2-7): KAGVTQTPRYLIKTRGQQVTLSCSPISGHRSVSWYQQTPGQGLQFLFEYFSETQRNKGNFPGRFSGRQFSNSRSEMNVSTLELGDSALYLCASSRGYVGEQYFGPGTRLTVT.